Shown below are 21 T cell receptor beta chains from a single sample sequenced in a study of T cell changes during pregnancy in multiple sclerosis (dated by TCRdb to the late 2010s). The method behind the library was the immunoSEQ multiplex PCR assay. Drawn from immuneACCESS, this table holds only the in-frame rearrangements with V and J called that TCRdb kept. Clones are partly lost; checked studies trace under half to an unresolved V gene and leave the rest unexplained. Within this sample are approximately 79,000 clones, with around 93% of them counted one time only. Around 0.75% of the sample goes to the ten largest clones. This material consisted of peripheral blood, taken in the second trimester of pregnancy. Receptors originate from a female donor in good health, enrolled as a control in a pregnancy study.

The genes are TRBV5-5 and TRBJ2-7; 7 bases line up with TRBD2. Trimming at V came to 0 bases and at J to 1 base, leaving 1 base not matched to a gene. This CDR3 has 14 amino acids. Germline V gene sequence: CDR1 SGHKS, CDR2 YYEKEE (reference sequence). CDR3 sequence (DNA): TGTGCCAGCAGCTTGGTGGGGGGGTCCTACGAGCAGTACTTC. It is translated as CASSLVGGSYEQYF.

The gene calls are TRBV30 and TRBJ1-2; D is uncertain. Germline CDR1 GTSNPN, CDR2 SVGIG (reference sequence). This CDR3 is built from 13 residues. The V end was cut by 2 bases, the J end by 0 bases, with 7 bases between. CDR3 nucleotide sequence: TGTGCCTGGAGTCCCTCTACTAACTATGGCTACACCTTC. This sequence encodes CAWSPSTNYGYTF.

The CDR3 DNA sequence: TGTGCCAGTGGGACTAGCGGGGGGCGGCCCTACGAGCAGTACTTC. Its protein product is CASGTSGGRPYEQYF. This chain uses TRBV6-6 with TRBJ2-7; TRBD2 matches at 15 bases. The ends lost 9 bases at V and 2 bases at J; junction bases unmatched: 5. Per the germline V gene, CDR1 is MNHNY and CDR2 is SVGAGI (reference sequence). This CDR3 is 15 amino acids long.

CDR3 in amino acids: CASSERGSQPQHF. CDR3 nucleotides: TGTGCCAGCAGTGAACGAGGTTCCCAGCCCCAGCATTTT. The J gene is TRBJ1-5, the V gene TRBV6-1; unclear D gene. The V gene's germline CDR1 is MNHNS and CDR2 SASEGT. The V gene lost 2 bases and the J gene lost 7 bases, with 9 bases spanning the gap. CDR3 length equals 13 residues.

The chain joins TRBV7-3 to TRBJ2-7; TRBD1 agrees at 9 bases. Trimming removed 9 bases from V and 2 bases from J; junction bases left unmatched: 8. Germline V gene lookup returns CDR1 SGHTA and CDR2 FQGTGA. The CDR3 covers 14 residues. The CDR3 region is CARGLNRGPYEQYF. The CDR3 nucleotides read TGTGCCAGGGGGCTCAACAGGGGGCCCTACGAGCAGTACTTC.

This chain uses TRBV19 with TRBJ2-1; TRBD2 matches 7 bases. With 3 bases clipped from V and 7 bases from J, the junction kept 9 bases outside the gene matches. Germline V gives CDR1 LNHDA, CDR2 SQIVND (reference sequence). The CDR3 is 15 residues long. CDR3 residues: CASSIGGTITNEQFF. Written as DNA, the CDR3 is TGTGCCAGTAGTATCGGGGGGACTATCACGAATGAGCAGTTCTTC.

The rearrangement uses TRBV5-8 and TRBJ2-5; 13 nucleotides agree with TRBD2. Germline CDR1 reads SGHTS; CDR2 reads YDEGEE. The CDR3 has 16 amino acids. V lost 4 bases to trimming and J lost 4 bases; unmatched junction nucleotides: 7. This CDR3 is CASSIGTSGTLETQYF. The CDR3 nucleotides are TGTGCCAGCAGCATAGGGACTAGCGGGACTCTAGAGACCCAGTACTTC.

V usage is TRBV11-3 and J usage is TRBJ2-3; 8 bases map to TRBD2. This CDR3 is 16 amino acids long. Trimming cost V 1 base and J 2 bases; bases outside gene matches: 5. Germline CDR1 SGHNT, CDR2 YENEEA. This CDR3 reads CASSLVPGGVTDTQYF. The CDR3 region has the DNA TGTGCCAGCAGCTTAGTTCCCGGGGGGGTCACAGATACGCAGTATTTT.

The chain combines TRBV4-1 with TRBJ2-1; D unresolved. Germline values: CDR1 MGHRA, CDR2 YSYEKL. This CDR3 is built from 18 residues. Trimming cost V 4 bases and J 4 bases, with 23 bases left between them. DNA of the CDR3: TGCGCCAGCAGCCGTCCTCGCGTGGGCCAAATACAATACAATGAGCAGTTCTTC. The encoded protein is CASSRPRVGQIQYNEQFF.

In its sample, this clone was seen once. The chain carries TRBV2 and TRBJ2-3, with a tentative D call TRBD1 (7 bases). This CDR3 spans 14 amino acids. Trimming removed 4 bases from V and 2 bases from J, with 10 bases in between. CDR1 is SNHLY, CDR2 FYNNEI, per germline. The CDR3 reads CASSVRGDTDTQYF. CDR3 DNA: TGTGCCAGCAGTGTCAGGGGGGACACAGATACGCAGTATTTT. The variable domain in full, with the rest retrieved from reference TRBV2 and TRBJ2-3, is EPEVTQTPSHQVTQMGQEVILRCVPISNHLYFYWYRQILGQKVEFLVSFYNNEISEKSEIFDDQFSVERPDGSNFTLKIRSTKLEDSAMYFCASSVRGDTDTQYFGPGTRLTVL.

This sequence joins TRBV6-1 and TRBJ2-2; tentatively, D is TRBD2 (6 bases). Germline CDR1 reads MNHNS; CDR2 reads SASEGT. The CDR3 consists of 17 residues. The V and J ends lost 2 bases and 4 bases respectively, with 17 bases between them. The DNA of the CDR3 is TGTGCCAGCAGTGAACAGCAACTAGACGGGGGCACCGGGGAGCTGTTTTTT. As protein: CASSEQQLDGGTGELFF.

V and J are TRBV30 and TRBJ2-5; 10 nucleotides align to TRBD2. Germline assignment: CDR1 GTSNPN and CDR2 SVGIG (reference sequence). The ends lost 7 bases at V and 4 bases at J; junction bases unmatched: 15. There are 16 residues in the CDR3. CDR3 nucleotides: TGTGCCTCCTCCATGGGAGCGGGGGGGCAAGCAGAGACCCAGTACTTC. Translated, it gives CASSMGAGGQAETQYF. Complete variable domain (other parts from reference TRBV30 and TRBJ2-5): SQTIHQWPATLVQPVGSPLSLECTVEGTSNPNLYWYRQAAGRGLQLLFYSVGIGQISSEVPQNLSASRPQDRQFILSSKKLLLSDSGFYLCASSMGAGGQAETQYFGPGTRLLVL.

The table lists this clone with a few counts. This chain connects TRBV7-3 to TRBJ2-2, with 8 positions matching TRBD1. The V gene end was trimmed by 2 bases and the J gene end by 1 base; junction bases not matched to a gene: 0. The CDR3 runs 15 residues. Germline lookup yields CDR1 SGHTA and CDR2 FQGTGA. The CDR3 spells CASSLGTGNTGELFF. The CDR3 DNA follows: TGTGCCAGCAGCTTAGGGACAGGGAACACCGGGGAGCTGTTTTTT.

This clone came up a few times. The chain has TRBV14 and TRBJ1-1; D is ambiguous. Germline loops: CDR1 SGHDN, CDR2 FVKESK. V gave up 4 bases and J gave up 4 bases, with 10 bases separating them. This CDR3 has 13 amino acids. The CDR3 bases are TGTGCCAGCAGCCCAAGACTGGGCACTGAAGCTTTCTTT. Translating gives CASSPRLGTEAFF.

This chain links TRBV7-2 with TRBJ2-1; D possibly corresponds to TRBD2 (5 bases). CDR1 and CDR2 (germline): SGHTA, FQGNSA. Trimming removed 5 bases from V and 7 bases from J, with 12 bases in between. CDR3 size: 13 residues. The CDR3, as DNA: TGTGCCAGCAGCCACGGACTGGTTAATGAGCAGTTCTTC. This codes for CASSHGLVNEQFF. The full variable domain, rest sourced from reference TRBV7-2 and TRBJ2-1, is GAGVSQSPSNKVTEKGKDVELRCDPISGHTALYWYRQSLGQGLEFLIYFQGNSAPDKSGLPSDRFSAERTGGSVSTLTIQRTQQEDSAVYLCASSHGLVNEQFFGPGTRLTVL.

This sequence joins TRBV7-9 and TRBJ1-2; D is perhaps TRBD1 (5 bases). This CDR3 contains 14 residues. CDR1 and CDR2 from the germline V gene are SEHNR and FQNEAQ (reference sequence). Trimming pared 1 base from V and 1 base from J, leaving 7 bases between. The CDR3: CASSLGQYNYGYTF. Here the CDR3 DNA reads TGTGCCAGCAGCTTAGGACAGTATAACTATGGCTACACCTTC.

This clone was seen only once. The chain joins TRBV11-2 to TRBJ1-1; D gene unclear. From germline, CDR1 is SGHAT and CDR2 FQNNGV. V lost 8 bases and J lost 2, with 9 bases in between. The CDR3 totals 12 residues. The CDR3 coding sequence is TGTGCCAGCGCCGGAGTAAACACTGAAGCTTTCTTT. It encodes CASAGVNTEAFF.

The V call is TRBV4-1, the J call TRBJ2-7, with D perhaps TRBD1 (6 bases). Trimming took 6 bases from V and 7 from J, leaving 16 bases between them. The CDR3 is 13 residues long. Germline V gene lookup returns CDR1 MGHRA and CDR2 YSYEKL. Here the CDR3 reads CASSLQGAREQYF. The CDR3 DNA reads TGCGCCAGCAGTCTACAGGGAGCGCGGGAGCAGTACTTC.

The V gene is TRBV19, the J gene TRBJ1-5, with D possibly being TRBD1 (5 bases). Germline V gene sequence: CDR1 LNHDA, CDR2 SQIVND (reference sequence). The V gene lost 2 bases and the J gene lost 4 bases, with 15 bases spanning the gap. The CDR3 totals 16 residues. The CDR3 DNA follows: TGTGCCAGTAGTATAAAAGGCAGGGTGAGGAATCAGCCCCAGCATTTT. It yields the protein CASSIKGRVRNQPQHF.

The V call is TRBV19, the J call TRBJ2-7; TRBD1 matches 10 bases. Germline-derived CDR1 and CDR2 are LNHDA and SQIVND (reference sequence). This CDR3 is built from 17 residues. After removal of 3 bases from V and 7 bases from J, the junction contained 15 bases not matched to a gene. CDR3 nucleotides: TGTGCCAGTAGTATTTCCGGGCCGAGACAGGGGGCTGGAGAGCAGTACTTC. Residues: CASSISGPRQGAGEQYF. Full variable domain (missing parts from reference TRBV19 and TRBJ2-7): DGGITQSPKYLFRKEGQNVTLSCEQNLNHDAMYWYRQDPGQGLRLIYYSQIVNDFQKGDIAEGYSVSREKKESFPLTVTSAQKNPTAFYLCASSISGPRQGAGEQYFGPGTRLTVT.

There are a few counts of this clone. The rearrangement uses TRBV30 and TRBJ1-2; 8 bases map to TRBD1. The CDR3 has 15 residues. In germline, CDR1 is GTSNPN, CDR2 SVGIG (reference sequence). J was trimmed by 6 bases and V by 3 bases; bases with no gene match: 12. CDR3 amino acids: CAWSRRVRGQDGYTF. The CDR3 bases are TGTGCCTGGAGCCGGAGGGTCAGGGGGCAAGATGGCTACACCTTC.